The present T cell receptor (beta chain) was sequenced within a study of cytomegalovirus exposure and HLA in healthy donors. Study-level points and caveats: TCR beta V- and J-gene trimming was later associated with a missense DCLRE1C variant. The authors later found most CMV-associated TCR beta chains appeared HLA-restricted. The study assumed roughly uniform donor sequencing depth for presence/absence analyses. Common viral pathogens seemed, in a later analysis, to connect with several of the most significant clusters.

With respect to this clone: Its antigen remains unknown.

The PCR had 60 Vbeta and 13 Jbeta primers. The method was immunoSEQ multiplex PCR; TCRdb's version includes in-frame clones alone and lacks a portion of them. The table has tens of thousands of clones, roughly 80% seen once. Germline CDR1 is KGHSH and CDR2 is LQKENI. The CDR3 sequence is 13 residues long. V lost 5 bases to trimming and J lost 4 bases; unmatched junction nucleotides: 2. The receptor comes from a woman aged 25-40 years in good health and CMV-seropositive. The sequencing sample was made of PBMCs. J is TRBJ1-5 and V is TRBV18; 7 positions match TRBD1. For the CDR3, the DNA is TGTGCCAGCTCAGCGGACAGGAATCAGCCCCAGCATTTT. It yields the protein CASSADRNQPQHF.